This entry concerns a single TCR beta chain. Per germline, CDR1 SGHVS and CDR2 FQNEAQ. V lost 1 base, J lost 7 bases, and 14 bases lay in between. CDR3 size: 15 residues. TCRdb's table, derived via immunoSEQ multiplex PCR, lists solely in-frame clones and lacks some. The sample holds 90,000 to 150,000 clones, approximately 86% seen once. Whether given at about 4 or about 12 weeks, second doses were pooled. The sample is drawn from a study of T cell responses to AZD1222 COVID-19 vaccine. V is TRBV7-8 and J is TRBJ1-5, with D perhaps TRBD1 (5 bases). This specimen consisted of peripheral blood, obtained 28 days after the second AZD1222 dose. The source of this sequence is an adult who received the AZD1222 COVID-19 vaccine. CDR3 protein: CASSLERGGGQPQHF. In DNA, the CDR3 is TGTGCCAGCAGCTTAGAGAGGGGTGGGGGGCAGCCCCAGCATTTT.